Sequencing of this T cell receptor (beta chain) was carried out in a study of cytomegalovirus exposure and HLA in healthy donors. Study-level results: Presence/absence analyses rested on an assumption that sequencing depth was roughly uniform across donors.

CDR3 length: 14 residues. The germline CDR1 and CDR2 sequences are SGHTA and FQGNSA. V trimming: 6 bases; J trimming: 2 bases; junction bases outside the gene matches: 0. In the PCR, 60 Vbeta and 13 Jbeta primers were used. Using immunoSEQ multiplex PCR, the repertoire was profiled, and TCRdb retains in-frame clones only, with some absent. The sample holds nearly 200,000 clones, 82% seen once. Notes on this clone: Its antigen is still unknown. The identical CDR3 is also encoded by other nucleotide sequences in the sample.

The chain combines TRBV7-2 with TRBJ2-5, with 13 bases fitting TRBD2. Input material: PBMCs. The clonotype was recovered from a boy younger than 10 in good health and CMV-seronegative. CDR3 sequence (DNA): TGTGCCAGCAGACTAGCGGGGGGGCAAGAGACCCAGTACTTC. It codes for CASRLAGGQETQYF.